This section outlines one T cell receptor beta chain sequence together with its context. Its cognate antigen is unknown. The sample originates from a study of CD8+ T cells in alopecia areata. Study information: Among treated patients, oral tofacitinib was administered at 5 to 10 mg twice daily. Study results and limitations: Tofacitinib significantly reduced both scalp clonality and expanded CD8+ clones among the top 100. Elevated clonality characterized lesional scalp relative to normal scalp, particularly in alopecia totalis/universalis.

The treatment here: oral pan-JAK inhibitor, 5-10 mg twice daily. The sequencing template was cDNA reverse transcribed from extracted RNA. The data were produced by immunoSEQ multiplex PCR, yet TCRdb's version contains in-frame clones alone and is incomplete. The data show under 350,000 clones, about 62% seen once. This clonotype originated in a human donor with alopecia areata. Material: CD4+ T cells sorted from blood, obtained at week 24, from a patient treated with tofacitinib.

The CDR3 here is CASSWDSINTEAFF. In nucleotides, the CDR3 is TGTGCCAGCAGTTGGGACAGTATTAACACTGAAGCTTTCTTT. V gene TRBV6-1 combines with J gene TRBJ1-1; 7 positions agree with TRBD1. Germline V CDR1 and CDR2: MNHNS, SASEGT. Trimming at V came to 5 bases and at J to 2 bases, leaving 5 bases not matched to a gene. CDR3 length: 14 residues.